Shown below are 17 T cell receptor beta chains from a single sample sequenced in a study of T cell responses to AZD1222 COVID-19 vaccine. Profiling relied on immunoSEQ multiplex PCR, and the TCRdb table lists in-frame clones only, not all of them. This table holds roughly 180,000 clones, 80% to 90% found once. The sample was peripheral blood, taken on day 0 of AZD1222 vaccination. Receptors were obtained from an adult in good health.

The CDR3 nucleotides read TGTGCCAGCAGCTTAGCTCCAGGGTCCACAGATACGCAGTATTTT. Protein product: CASSLAPGSTDTQYF. The chain employs TRBV7-2 and TRBJ2-3; D may be TRBD1 (5 bases). Trimming removed 0 bases at V and 2 bases at J, with 9 bases between. This CDR3 is built from 15 residues. Germline V gives CDR1 SGHTA, CDR2 FQGNSA. Complete variable domain (other parts from reference TRBV7-2 and TRBJ2-3): GAGVSQSPSNKVTEKGKDVELRCDPISGHTALYWYRQSLGQGLEFLIYFQGNSAPDKSGLPSDRFSAERTGGSVSTLTIQRTQQEDSAVYLCASSLAPGSTDTQYFGPGTRLTVL.

The rearrangement links TRBV9 to TRBJ1-6; TRBD1 matches 11 bases. Germline CDR1 and CDR2: SGDLS and YYNGEE. The junction had 6 bases not matched to a gene; V was cut back by 0 bases and J by 10 bases. The CDR3 has 16 residues. In DNA form, the CDR3 reads TGTGCCAGCAGCGTAGGCGGGGACAGGGGGGAATCACCCCTCCACTTT. It translates to CASSVGGDRGESPLHF.

The chain employs TRBV5-4 and TRBJ2-7; D assignment may be TRBD1 or TRBD2 (5 bases each). Deletions cut 4 bases from V and 2 bases from J, with 10 bases between. This CDR3 has 13 amino acids. Germline CDR1 SGHNT, CDR2 YYREEE (reference sequence). CDR3 residues: CASSTQGAYEQYF. The CDR3 DNA follows: TGTGCCAGCAGCACTCAGGGAGCCTACGAGCAGTACTTC.

The sample holds one count of this clone. The rearrangement uses TRBV6-1 and TRBJ1-2; TRBD1 matches 7 bases. Germline V gene data show CDR1 as MNHNS and CDR2 as SASEGT. This CDR3 is 14 amino acids long. The V gene end was trimmed by 3 bases and the J gene end by 5 bases; junction bases not matched to a gene: 6. CDR3 region: CASSDNRGPYGYTF. In nucleotides, the CDR3 is TGTGCCAGCAGTGATAACAGGGGACCGTATGGCTACACCTTC.

The chain links TRBV9 to TRBJ2-5; TRBD2 might be the D (5 bases). The germline V gene encodes CDR1 SGDLS and CDR2 YYNGEE. With 3 bases removed from V and 5 bases from J, the gap between germline ends came to 20 bases. CDR3 length: 16 amino acids. Here the CDR3 reads CASSATDQRVGETQYF. The DNA of the CDR3 is TGTGCCAGCAGCGCAACGGACCAGAGGGTCGGGGAGACCCAGTACTTC.

This clone was seen only a few times. The chain couples TRBV2 to TRBJ2-2, with D possibly matching TRBD2 (6 bases). The length of the CDR3 is 13 residues. CDR1 and CDR2 (germline): SNHLY, FYNNEI. Trimming took 3 bases from V and 11 from J, leaving 13 bases between them. The CDR3 DNA is TGTGCCAGCAGTGACGGGGCGGGGTTCGAGCTGTTTTTT. It encodes CASSDGAGFELFF. The variable domain in full, completed from reference TRBV2 and TRBJ2-2, reads EPEVTQTPSHQVTQMGQEVILRCVPISNHLYFYWYRQILGQKVEFLVSFYNNEISEKSEIFDDQFSVERPDGSNFTLKIRSTKLEDSAMYFCASSDGAGFELFFGEGSRLTVL.

The chain recombines TRBV4-3 with TRBJ1-4, with D maybe TRBD1 (6 bases). The CDR3 is 16 residues long. CDR1 LGHNA and CDR2 YSLEER come from the germline V gene. V lost 1 base and J 5 bases, leaving 14 bases between the germline ends. For the CDR3, the DNA is TGCGCCAGCAGCCAAGGGCTCAGGGGCGGCAATGAAAAACTGTTTTTT. It codes for CASSQGLRGGNEKLFF.

The CDR3 nucleotides are TGTGCCAGCAGCATGGGACAGAGCTCCTACAATGAGCAGTTCTTC. Protein: CASSMGQSSYNEQFF. This chain connects TRBV7-9 to TRBJ2-1, with 7 bases matching TRBD1. Trimming at V came to 5 bases and at J to 0 bases, leaving 4 bases not matched to a gene. Germline assignment: CDR1 SEHNR and CDR2 FQNEAQ (reference sequence). This CDR3 is built from 15 residues.

The J gene is TRBJ2-6, the V gene TRBV7-6; D is uncertain. The CDR3 consists of 15 residues. Trimming took 1 base from V and 2 from J, leaving 6 bases between them. Germline CDR1 and CDR2: SGHVS and FNYEAQ. CDR3 region: CASSLGRAGANVLTF. The DNA for the CDR3 is TGTGCCAGCAGCTTAGGTAGGGCTGGGGCCAACGTCCTGACTTTC.

This sequence joins TRBV7-2 and TRBJ2-5, with 7 bases fitting TRBD1. Germline-derived CDR1 and CDR2 are SGHTA and FQGNSA. CDR3 length: 15 residues. With V trimmed by 1 base and J by 5 bases, 7 bases remained unmatched. CDR3 in DNA: TGTGCCAGCAGCTTAGGGACACTAGGGGGCGAGACCCAGTACTTC. It encodes CASSLGTLGGETQYF.

V gene TRBV14 combines with J gene TRBJ2-3; no firm D call. V gave up 4 bases and J gave up 0 bases, with 11 bases separating them. Per the germline V gene, CDR1 is SGHDN and CDR2 is FVKESK. The CDR3 extends over 15 amino acids. The DNA for the CDR3 is TGTGCCAGCAGCCCCAGACACGGTAGCACAGATACGCAGTATTTT. Translating it yields CASSPRHGSTDTQYF.

The V gene is TRBV27, the J gene TRBJ1-6; D possibly corresponds to TRBD1 (5 bases). This CDR3 is built from 16 residues. Germline CDR1 reads MNHEY; CDR2 reads SMNVEV (reference sequence). V was clipped by 0 bases and J by 7 bases, with 13 bases between them. The CDR3 here is CASSLSRGAENSPLHF. The CDR3 nucleotides are TGTGCCAGCAGTTTATCGCGAGGGGCCGAGAATTCACCCCTCCACTTT.

This clone has only one observation. The V gene is TRBV2, the J gene TRBJ2-3; no clear D gene. The CDR3 runs to 12 residues. Germline lookup yields CDR1 SNHLY and CDR2 FYNNEI. The V end was cut by 7 bases, the J end by 2 bases, with 7 bases between. CDR3 in amino acids: CASNKFTDTQYF. CDR3 DNA sequence: TGTGCCAGCAACAAATTCACAGATACGCAGTATTTT.

This rearrangement joins TRBV7-3 to TRBJ1-1; no firm D call. V dropped 6 bases and J dropped 1 base, with 9 bases sitting between them. From germline, CDR1 is SGHTA and CDR2 FQGTGA. The CDR3 loop spans 13 amino acids. CDR3 region: CASRAGRNTEAFF. The CDR3 DNA reads as TGTGCCAGCAGAGCTGGACGGAACACTGAAGCTTTCTTT. Full variable domain (remainder filled in from reference TRBV7-3 and TRBJ1-1): GAGVSQTPSNKVTEKGKYVELRCDPISGHTALYWYRQSLGQGPEFLIYFQGTGAADDSGLPNDRFFAVRPEGSVSTLKIQRTERGDSAVYLCASRAGRNTEAFFGQGTRLTVV.

V usage is TRBV12-5 and J usage is TRBJ1-3, with unresolved D. The CDR3 has 12 residues. The V gene's germline CDR1 is LGHNT and CDR2 FRNRAP. V was trimmed by 1 base and J by 7 bases, leaving 5 bases between them. CDR3 in amino acids: CASGLGENTIYF. In DNA, the CDR3 is TGTGCTAGTGGTTTGGGAGAGAACACCATATATTTT.

The gene calls are TRBV12-3 or TRBV12-4 and TRBJ1-5, with D maybe TRBD1 (5 bases). Trimming cost V 4 bases and J 6 bases, with 7 bases left between them. The CDR3 runs 12 residues. The CDR3 DNA reads TGTGCCAGCAGTTCCAGGGTTCAGCCCCAGCATTTT. Protein product: CASSSRVQPQHF.

This clone appeared many times. This sequence joins TRBV6-2 or TRBV6-3 and TRBJ2-7; D is uncertain. The CDR3 loop spans 14 amino acids. CDR1 and CDR2 from the germline V gene are MNHEY and SVGEGT. The V and J ends lost 2 bases and 0 bases respectively, with 8 bases between them. Here the CDR3 DNA reads TGTGCCAGCAGTTACGAGTCCAGCTCCTACGAGCAGTACGTC. This codes for CASSYESSSYEQYV.